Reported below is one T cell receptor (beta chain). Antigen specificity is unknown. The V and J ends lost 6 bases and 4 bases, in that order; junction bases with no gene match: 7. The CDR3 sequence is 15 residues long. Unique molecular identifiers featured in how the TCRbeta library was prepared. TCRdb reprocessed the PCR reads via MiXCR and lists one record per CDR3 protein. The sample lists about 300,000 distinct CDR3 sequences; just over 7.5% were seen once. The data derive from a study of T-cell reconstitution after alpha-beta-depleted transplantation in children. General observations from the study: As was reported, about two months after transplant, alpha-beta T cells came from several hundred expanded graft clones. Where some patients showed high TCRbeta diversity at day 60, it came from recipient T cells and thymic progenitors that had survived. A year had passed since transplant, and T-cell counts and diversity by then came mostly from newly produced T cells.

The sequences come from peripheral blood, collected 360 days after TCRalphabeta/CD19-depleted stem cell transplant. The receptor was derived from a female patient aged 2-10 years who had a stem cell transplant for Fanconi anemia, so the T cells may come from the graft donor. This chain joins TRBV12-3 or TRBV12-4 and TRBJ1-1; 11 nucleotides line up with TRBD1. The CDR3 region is CASSGVGQGGTEAFF. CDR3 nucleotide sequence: TGTGCCAGCAGCGGCGTGGGACAGGGGGGCACTGAAGCTTTCTTT.